Listed below are T cell receptor beta chains from one sample, sequenced in a study of blood T cell repertoires in COVID-19. The method was immunoSEQ multiplex PCR; TCRdb's version includes in-frame clones alone and lacks a portion of them. The repertoire holds 10,000 to 15,000 clones, with 65% to 90% as singletons. Sequenced: peripheral blood. Receptor source: a man between 35 and 55 years old with active or convalescent COVID-19. The CDR3 runs from the conserved cysteine through the conserved F or W. The D gene is left open where the match is weak. Part of the rows lack a size; the others show once, few, many or a class for expanded clones.

CDR3 DNA: TGTGCCAGCAGCCACCGGGACACGACTTTCTTT; CDR3 protein: CASSHRDTTFF; J gene: TRBJ1-1; clone size: -; D gene: -; V gene: TRBV5-6
CDR3 DNA: TGTGCCAGCAGCTTAACAGGGCCAGAGGATACGCAGTATTTT; CDR3 protein: CASSLTGPEDTQYF; J gene: TRBJ2-3; clone size: -; D gene: -; V gene: TRBV7-9
CDR3 DNA: TGCAGCGTTGACCAGGGGCTGAACACAGATACGCAGTATTTT; CDR3 protein: CSVDQGLNTDTQYF; J gene: TRBJ2-3; clone size: -; D gene: -; V gene: TRBV29-1
CDR3 DNA: TGTGCCAGCAGTAAAACAGAGTACGAGCAGTACTTC; CDR3 protein: CASSKTEYEQYF; J gene: TRBJ2-7; clone size: -; D gene: -; V gene: TRBV25-1
CDR3 DNA: TGTGCCAGCTCACCACCTTCCCTTACTAACTATGGCTACACCTTC; CDR3 protein: CASSPPSLTNYGYTF; J gene: TRBJ1-2; clone size: -; D gene: -; V gene: TRBV18
CDR3 DNA: TGTGCCAGCAGCTCCTCGGACAGGGTGTTCACAGATACGCAGTATTTT; CDR3 protein: CASSSSDRVFTDTQYF; J gene: TRBJ2-3; clone size: few; D gene: TRBD1; V gene: TRBV7-9
CDR3 DNA: TGTGCCAGCAGCTTAGGGGACAACTCTGGAAACACCATATATTTT; CDR3 protein: CASSLGDNSGNTIYF; J gene: TRBJ1-3; clone size: -; D gene: -; V gene: TRBV7-6
CDR3 DNA: TGTGCCAGTAGTATGGGCCCCCAGGCAGGCTACGAGCAGTACTTC; CDR3 protein: CASSMGPQAGYEQYF; J gene: TRBJ2-7; clone size: -; D gene: -; V gene: TRBV19
CDR3 DNA: TGTGCCTGGAGTAAACAGAGAAATTCACCCCTCCACTTT; CDR3 protein: CAWSKQRNSPLHF; J gene: TRBJ1-6; clone size: -; D gene: -; V gene: TRBV30
CDR3 DNA: TGTGCCACCAGTGAAACTGCGGGACAGGGGACAGATACGCAGTATTTT; CDR3 protein: CATSETAGQGTDTQYF; J gene: TRBJ2-3; clone size: -; D gene: TRBD1; V gene: TRBV24-1
CDR3 DNA: TGTGCCAGCAGCTTAGTCGGGACTAGCCTAAACAATGAGCAGTTCTTC; CDR3 protein: CASSLVGTSLNNEQFF; J gene: TRBJ2-1; clone size: -; D gene: TRBD2; V gene: TRBV7-2
CDR3 DNA: TGTGCCAGCAGCCGATGGGTGGCAGGGGGAAACCTAAAGTACACTGAAGCTTTCTTT; CDR3 protein: CASSRWVAGGNLKYTEAFF; J gene: TRBJ1-1; clone size: -; D gene: TRBD1; V gene: TRBV6-2/TRBV6-3
CDR3 DNA: TGTGCCAGCAGTGAAAGGGACAGGGGAGACAATGAGCAGTTCTTC; CDR3 protein: CASSERDRGDNEQFF; J gene: TRBJ2-1; clone size: few; D gene: TRBD1; V gene: TRBV2
CDR3 DNA: TGCAGCGTTGGGCAGGGGAATTCACCCCTCCACTTT; CDR3 protein: CSVGQGNSPLHF; J gene: TRBJ1-6; clone size: -; D gene: -; V gene: TRBV29-1
CDR3 DNA: TGTGCCAGCAGCTGGGACAGGGCCCTTGAAGCTTTCTTT; CDR3 protein: CASSWDRALEAFF; J gene: TRBJ1-1; clone size: few; D gene: TRBD1; V gene: TRBV5-6
CDR3 DNA: TGTGCTAGCCGTGTGCTAGACCCGACCGGGGAGCTGTTTTTT; CDR3 protein: CASRVLDPTGELFF; J gene: TRBJ2-2; clone size: -; D gene: -; V gene: TRBV12-5
CDR3 DNA: TGTGCCAGCAGCTCCCGGGGGGGTGAAGCTTTCTTT; CDR3 protein: CASSSRGGEAFF; J gene: TRBJ1-1; clone size: -; D gene: -; V gene: TRBV4-2
CDR3 DNA: TGTGCCGCCCGGAGGACAGGGGACACCGGGGAGCTGTTTTTT; CDR3 protein: CAARRTGDTGELFF; J gene: TRBJ2-2; clone size: -; D gene: TRBD1; V gene: TRBV19
CDR3 DNA: TGTGCCAGCAGCTTACCCCTCCGGACAGTCGGCTACACCTTC; CDR3 protein: CASSLPLRTVGYTF; J gene: TRBJ1-2; clone size: -; D gene: -; V gene: TRBV7-3
CDR3 DNA: TGTGCCAGCAGCCCACAACTGACTAGTAATAGGGAAGCTTTCTTT; CDR3 protein: CASSPQLTSNREAFF; J gene: TRBJ1-1; clone size: -; D gene: -; V gene: TRBV7-2
CDR3 DNA: TGTGCCTGCAGCCAGGGCAGCTCCTACAATGAGCAGTTCTTC; CDR3 protein: CACSQGSSYNEQFF; J gene: TRBJ2-1; clone size: -; D gene: -; V gene: TRBV30
CDR3 DNA: TGTGCCACCAGCAGAGAGGGACAGGGCATCTCTGGGGCCAACGTCCTGACTTTC; CDR3 protein: CATSREGQGISGANVLTF; J gene: TRBJ2-6; clone size: -; D gene: TRBD1; V gene: TRBV15
CDR3 DNA: TGTGCCTGGAGTGGAGGACAGGGGGATGAAAAACTGTTTTTT; CDR3 protein: CAWSGGQGDEKLFF; J gene: TRBJ1-4; clone size: -; D gene: TRBD1; V gene: TRBV30
CDR3 DNA: TGTGCCAGCAGCCAAAGACAGGGGGCGTTGTCCGGGGAGCTGTTTTTT; CDR3 protein: CASSQRQGALSGELFF; J gene: TRBJ2-2; clone size: once; D gene: TRBD1; V gene: TRBV9
CDR3 DNA: TGTGCCAGCAGCTTGCGGGGAAATCAGCCCCAGCATTTT; CDR3 protein: CASSLRGNQPQHF; J gene: TRBJ1-5; clone size: -; D gene: -; V gene: TRBV7-2
CDR3 DNA: TGTGCCAGCAGTGTCGGACAGGGGGCCAACGAGCAGTACTTC; CDR3 protein: CASSVGQGANEQYF; J gene: TRBJ2-7; clone size: -; D gene: TRBD1; V gene: TRBV6-4
CDR3 DNA: TGTGCCAGCAGTACTACAGGGGGCTCTGCAAAGCTGTTTTTT; CDR3 protein: CASSTTGGSAKLFF; J gene: TRBJ1-4; clone size: -; D gene: TRBD1; V gene: TRBV6-5
CDR3 DNA: TGTGCCAGCAGCTTAGAGACGGGAACAACTAATGAAAAACTGTTTTTT; CDR3 protein: CASSLETGTTNEKLFF; J gene: TRBJ1-4; clone size: -; D gene: -; V gene: TRBV11-2
CDR3 DNA: TGTGCCACCAGGGGACAGGGAACCCTAGATACGCAGTATTTT; CDR3 protein: CATRGQGTLDTQYF; J gene: TRBJ2-3; clone size: -; D gene: TRBD1; V gene: TRBV19
CDR3 DNA: TGTGCCAGCAGCGCCCAGACAGGGGGTGGAAATTCACCCCTCCACTTT; CDR3 protein: CASSAQTGGGNSPLHF; J gene: TRBJ1-6; clone size: -; D gene: TRBD1; V gene: TRBV3-1/TRBV3-2
CDR3 DNA: TGTGCCAGCAGCTCCGACGGGACAGGGGTTCCCTCTGGAAACACCATATATTTT; CDR3 protein: CASSSDGTGVPSGNTIYF; J gene: TRBJ1-3; clone size: -; D gene: TRBD1; V gene: TRBV5-6
CDR3 DNA: TGTGCCAGCAGTCGTCCGGGACAGGGGAATCCCGAAGCTTTCTTT; CDR3 protein: CASSRPGQGNPEAFF; J gene: TRBJ1-1; clone size: -; D gene: TRBD1; V gene: TRBV6-2/TRBV6-3
CDR3 DNA: TGTGCCAGCAGCCTGGGGCCTACCAGCGGGGAGACCCAGTACTTC; CDR3 protein: CASSLGPTSGETQYF; J gene: TRBJ2-5; clone size: -; D gene: -; V gene: TRBV5-4
CDR3 DNA: TGTGCCACCAGCACCCATCCGTCGAGACAGTGGACTAATGAAAAACTGTTTTTT; CDR3 protein: CATSTHPSRQWTNEKLFF; J gene: TRBJ1-4; clone size: -; D gene: -; V gene: TRBV15
CDR3 DNA: TGTGCCTGGAGTTCGGGACAGTTCAACTCTGGGGCCAACGTCCTGACTTTC; CDR3 protein: CAWSSGQFNSGANVLTF; J gene: TRBJ2-6; clone size: -; D gene: TRBD1; V gene: TRBV30
CDR3 DNA: TGTGCAAGTCGCTTTAGACTAGCCGGCGGGGTGGAGACCCAGTACTTC; CDR3 protein: CASRFRLAGGVETQYF; J gene: TRBJ2-5; clone size: -; D gene: -; V gene: TRBV12-2
CDR3 DNA: TGTGCCAGCAGCTTAGGTCTGGCCTCAACCTACGAGCAGTACTTC; CDR3 protein: CASSLGLASTYEQYF; J gene: TRBJ2-7; clone size: -; D gene: -; V gene: TRBV7-2
CDR3 DNA: TGTGCCAGCAGCCAAGATCTTACCTGCCAGGGCGATGTCAAAAACATTCAGTACTTC; CDR3 protein: CASSQDLTCQGDVKNIQYF; J gene: TRBJ2-4; clone size: -; D gene: -; V gene: TRBV14
CDR3 DNA: TGCGCCAGCAGCCAAGAGGCACCTCCTGGGGCCAACGTCCTGACTTTC; CDR3 protein: CASSQEAPPGANVLTF; J gene: TRBJ2-6; clone size: -; D gene: -; V gene: TRBV4-1
CDR3 DNA: TGTGCCAGCAGCCTCACTCTAGCGGCTGAAGCTTTCTTT; CDR3 protein: CASSLTLAAEAFF; J gene: TRBJ1-1; clone size: -; D gene: -; V gene: TRBV7-2
CDR3 DNA: TGCGCCAGCAGCCAAGTAATAGGACTAGCGGGAGACGATACGCAGTATTTT; CDR3 protein: CASSQVIGLAGDDTQYF; J gene: TRBJ2-3; clone size: -; D gene: TRBD2; V gene: TRBV4-1
CDR3 DNA: TGCGCCAGCAGCCAAGACGGATGGGGGATGGGAGGCATTGAAGAAAAACTGTTTTTT; CDR3 protein: CASSQDGWGMGGIEEKLFF; J gene: TRBJ1-4; clone size: -; D gene: -; V gene: TRBV4-3
CDR3 DNA: TGTGCCAGCAGCCCGGGACAAAACTATGGCTACACCTTC; CDR3 protein: CASSPGQNYGYTF; J gene: TRBJ1-2; clone size: -; D gene: -; V gene: TRBV7-2
CDR3 DNA: TGTGCCAGCAGCTTAGAGCAGGGGACCAATCAGCCCCAGCATTTT; CDR3 protein: CASSLEQGTNQPQHF; J gene: TRBJ1-5; clone size: -; D gene: -; V gene: TRBV7-2
CDR3 DNA: TGTGCCACCAGTGGACGGGGACACAACACCGGGGAGCTGTTTTTT; CDR3 protein: CATSGRGHNTGELFF; J gene: TRBJ2-2; clone size: -; D gene: -; V gene: TRBV24-1
CDR3 DNA: TGTGCCAGCAGTTCCACAGGGAACACTGAAGCTTTCTTT; CDR3 protein: CASSSTGNTEAFF; J gene: TRBJ1-1; clone size: -; D gene: -; V gene: TRBV28
CDR3 DNA: TGTGCCAGCTCACCAGGCACCGGGGTTAATGAAAAACTGTTTTTT; CDR3 protein: CASSPGTGVNEKLFF; J gene: TRBJ1-4; clone size: once; D gene: -; V gene: TRBV18
CDR3 DNA: TGTGCCAGCAGCGTAGCGGGAGGGGTTACGAGCTCCTACAATGAGCAGTTCTTC; CDR3 protein: CASSVAGGVTSSYNEQFF; J gene: TRBJ2-1; clone size: -; D gene: TRBD2; V gene: TRBV9